One sample yielded the 7 T cell receptor beta chains listed below, sequenced in a study of technical replicates of blood from several donors. Some clones are missing from TCRdb's copy, which holds only in-frame ones; the method was immunoSEQ multiplex PCR. The repertoire includes tens of thousands of clones, about 81% of them detected once, and nearly 4% sits in the top ten. The sequencing input was PBMCs. The source is a human donor in good health. Some clones in this sample may be carry-over from other donors' samples.

This chain joins TRBV4-3 and TRBJ1-3; TRBD1 matches 7 bases. There are 15 residues in the CDR3. The germline V gene has CDR1 LGHNA and CDR2 YSLEER. The trim removed 3 bases at V and 4 bases at J, leaving 6 bases unmatched. The CDR3, as DNA: TGCGCCAGCAGCCAGGAAACAGGGGTCGGAAACACCATATATTTT. Its protein product is CASSQETGVGNTIYF.

The CDR3 nucleotides read TGTGCCAGCAGCCTTAGCGGAGCGAACACCGGGGAGCTGTTTTTT. As protein: CASSLSGANTGELFF. The chain has TRBV5-4 and TRBJ2-2; tentative D call: TRBD2 (6 bases). Per germline, CDR1 SGHNT and CDR2 YYREEE (reference sequence). The length of the CDR3 is 15 residues. With 4 bases removed from V and 0 bases from J, the gap between germline ends came to 10 bases.

The J gene is TRBJ1-4, the V gene TRBV5-1; the D gene is possibly TRBD1 (5 bases). V shed 0 bases and J shed 6 bases, with 6 bases lying between them. Germline V gene sequence: CDR1 SGHRS, CDR2 YFSETQ. This CDR3 is built from 13 residues. The CDR3 reads CASSLGQYEKLFF. CDR3 bases: TGCGCCAGCAGCTTGGGACAGTATGAAAAACTGTTTTTT. Variable domain in full (rest from reference TRBV5-1 and TRBJ1-4): KAGVTQTPRYLIKTRGQQVTLSCSPISGHRSVSWYQQTPGQGLQFLFEYFSETQRNKGNFPGRFSGRQFSNSRSEMNVSTLELGDSALYLCASSLGQYEKLFFGSGTQLSVL.

The chain combines TRBV6-5 with TRBJ2-2; 9 bases match TRBD2. Trimming removed 1 base from V and 7 bases from J; junction bases left unmatched: 7. CDR3 length: 16 amino acids. Germline assignment: CDR1 MNHEY and CDR2 SVGAGI. The CDR3 DNA reads TGTGCCAGCAGTTACTGGCGGGAGGGCTACGGCGGGGAGCTGTTTTTT. As protein: CASSYWREGYGGELFF.

J is TRBJ1-1 and V is TRBV30; D not certain. V shed 2 bases and J shed 1 base, with 8 bases lying between them. The CDR3 runs 13 residues. Germline V gene lookup returns CDR1 GTSNPN and CDR2 SVGIG (reference sequence). Written as DNA, the CDR3 is TGTGCCTGGAGTCAACAGACGAACACTGAAGCTTTCTTT. This gives the protein CAWSQQTNTEAFF.

This clone has just one count. The chain links TRBV5-4 to TRBJ1-5, with TRBD1 as a possible D gene (5 bases). CDR1 is SGHNT, CDR2 YYREEE, per germline (reference sequence). V lost 0 bases and J 4 bases, leaving 11 bases between the germline ends. The CDR3 has 15 amino acids. CDR3 sequence (DNA): TGTGCCAGCAGCTTGGCGGGTGGGGGGAATCAGCCCCAGCATTTT. It codes for CASSLAGGGNQPQHF.

The chain couples TRBV19 to TRBJ1-5; D ambiguous. V lost 7 bases and J lost 0, with 22 bases in between. The CDR3 length is 18 residues. Germline loops: CDR1 LNHDA, CDR2 SQIVND (reference sequence). The CDR3 nucleotides read TGTGCCAGTATTCAACAGAACCAATTCCCGTATAGCAATCAGCCCCAGCATTTT. This translates into CASIQQNQFPYSNQPQHF.